Listed below are T cell receptor beta chains from one sample, sequenced in a study of T cell changes during pregnancy in multiple sclerosis. TCRdb keeps only in-frame clones here, not all; method: immunoSEQ multiplex PCR. The sample contains 85,000 to 110,000 clones, around 91% of which appear only once. This specimen consisted of peripheral blood, obtained after pregnancy. Every receptor here comes from a female donor with multiple sclerosis, enrolled in a pregnancy study. CDR3s include the opening cysteine and the closing phenylalanine or tryptophan. Fields, in order: CDR3 DNA, CDR3 protein, clone size, J gene, V gene, D gene. D genes are given only for firm matches. Where a row states a size, it is once, few, many or the class of an expanded clone; other rows omit it.

CDR3 DNA: TGTGCCACCAGCAGAGATCGATCTCAGTTAGAGCAGTACTTC
CDR3 protein: CATSRDRSQLEQYF
clone size: NA
J gene: TRBJ2-7
V gene: TRBV15
D gene: NA

CDR3 DNA: TGTGCCACCAGCAGAGATATTGCGCGGTCTCAGCATTTT
CDR3 protein: CATSRDIARSQHF
clone size: few
J gene: TRBJ1-5
V gene: TRBV15
D gene: NA

CDR3 DNA: TGTGCCAGCAGTGAGGGGCAGGCCCAGGGTAAGCCCCAGCATTTT
CDR3 protein: CASSEGQAQGKPQHF
clone size: NA
J gene: TRBJ1-5
V gene: TRBV2
D gene: NA

CDR3 DNA: TGTGCCAGCAGGCGACAGGGGCGGGAGACTCAGCCCCAGCATTTT
CDR3 protein: CASRRQGRETQPQHF
clone size: NA
J gene: TRBJ1-5
V gene: TRBV7-9
D gene: TRBD1

CDR3 DNA: TGTGCCAGCAGCGTAGCCTACAGGGGGCTTGAGCAGTTCTTC
CDR3 protein: CASSVAYRGLEQFF
clone size: many
J gene: TRBJ2-1
V gene: TRBV9
D gene: TRBD1

CDR3 DNA: TGTGCCAGCAGTTCCCAAGGGGGCTTCAAGCGGACCTACAATGAGCAGTTCTTC
CDR3 protein: CASSSQGGFKRTYNEQFF
clone size: once
J gene: TRBJ2-1
V gene: TRBV28
D gene: TRBD1

CDR3 DNA: TGTGCCAGCAGCTTGACGACAGGGACGTACAATGAGCAGTTCTTC
CDR3 protein: CASSLTTGTYNEQFF
clone size: NA
J gene: TRBJ2-1
V gene: TRBV5-5
D gene: TRBD1

CDR3 DNA: TGTGCTAGTGGCTCCCGGAGGGATACGCAGTATTTT
CDR3 protein: CASGSRRDTQYF
clone size: NA
J gene: TRBJ2-3
V gene: TRBV12-5
D gene: NA

CDR3 DNA: TGTGCCAGCACCGCACTAGCGGGAGGGGCTGAGCAGTTCTTC
CDR3 protein: CASTALAGGAEQFF
clone size: NA
J gene: TRBJ2-1
V gene: TRBV6-1
D gene: TRBD2

CDR3 DNA: TGTGCCAGCAGCGTAGTTGGGGGGAAGTACTCTGAAGCTTTCTTT
CDR3 protein: CASSVVGGKYSEAFF
clone size: NA
J gene: TRBJ1-1
V gene: TRBV9
D gene: NA

CDR3 DNA: TGTGCCAGTAACCGCGGGACAGGGGGCAATCAGCCCCAGCATTTT
CDR3 protein: CASNRGTGGNQPQHF
clone size: NA
J gene: TRBJ1-5
V gene: TRBV19
D gene: TRBD1

CDR3 DNA: TGTGCCAGCAGGGAGGCCCCCTCTGGAAACACCATATATTTT
CDR3 protein: CASREAPSGNTIYF
clone size: NA
J gene: TRBJ1-3
V gene: TRBV6-5
D gene: NA

CDR3 DNA: TGCGCCAGCAGCTTGCAGGGGGCGATCCATAATTCACCCCTCCACTTT
CDR3 protein: CASSLQGAIHNSPLHF
clone size: NA
J gene: TRBJ1-6
V gene: TRBV5-1
D gene: TRBD1

CDR3 DNA: TGTGCCAGCAGCGTAGAGGCTAGCGGGAGTCTGGGCGAGCAGTACTTC
CDR3 protein: CASSVEASGSLGEQYF
clone size: NA
J gene: TRBJ2-7
V gene: TRBV9
D gene: TRBD2

CDR3 DNA: TGTGCCAGCAGCCAGACGGAGGGGCGCGGCAATGAGCAGTTCTTC
CDR3 protein: CASSQTEGRGNEQFF
clone size: few
J gene: TRBJ2-1
V gene: TRBV2
D gene: NA

CDR3 DNA: TGTGCCACCAGCAGGGCGGCAGCAAGACATACGCAGTATTTT
CDR3 protein: CATSRAAARHTQYF
clone size: NA
J gene: TRBJ2-3
V gene: TRBV15
D gene: NA

CDR3 DNA: TGTGCCAGCAGTTTAATTCTTAGCGATCCGTACCAAGAGACCCAGTACTTC
CDR3 protein: CASSLILSDPYQETQYF
clone size: NA
J gene: TRBJ2-5
V gene: TRBV28
D gene: NA

CDR3 DNA: TGTGCCAGCAGCGAGGGACAGGGATATGGCTACACCTTC
CDR3 protein: CASSEGQGYGYTF
clone size: NA
J gene: TRBJ1-2
V gene: TRBV9
D gene: TRBD1

CDR3 DNA: TGTGCCAGCAGCTTAGCACCCGGAGCAAACACCGGGGAGCTGTTTTTT
CDR3 protein: CASSLAPGANTGELFF
clone size: NA
J gene: TRBJ2-2
V gene: TRBV7-6
D gene: NA

CDR3 DNA: TGTGCCACCAGGAAGGGGGCGAACACCGGGGAGCTGTTTTTT
CDR3 protein: CATRKGANTGELFF
clone size: NA
J gene: TRBJ2-2
V gene: TRBV15
D gene: NA

CDR3 DNA: TGTGCCAGCAGCTTATTCGGGACTAGCGAGGCCGGGGAGCTGTTTTTT
CDR3 protein: CASSLFGTSEAGELFF
clone size: NA
J gene: TRBJ2-2
V gene: TRBV7-9
D gene: TRBD2

CDR3 DNA: TGTGCCAGCAGAACGGGGACTGCAGACACTGAAGCTTTCTTT
CDR3 protein: CASRTGTADTEAFF
clone size: NA
J gene: TRBJ1-1
V gene: TRBV6-1
D gene: NA

CDR3 DNA: TGCGCCAGCAGTCCAAGCCTTTTAGCGGGAGGGTCAGATACGCAGTATTTT
CDR3 protein: CASSPSLLAGGSDTQYF
clone size: once
J gene: TRBJ2-3
V gene: TRBV4-1
D gene: TRBD2

CDR3 DNA: TGTGCCAGTAACTTAGGGCAGGAGGACTATGGCTACACCTTC
CDR3 protein: CASNLGQEDYGYTF
clone size: NA
J gene: TRBJ1-2
V gene: TRBV19
D gene: NA

CDR3 DNA: TGTGCCAGCAGCCCACCGACAGGGGCTGGGGCCAACGTCCTGACTTTC
CDR3 protein: CASSPPTGAGANVLTF
clone size: NA
J gene: TRBJ2-6
V gene: TRBV6-6
D gene: TRBD1

CDR3 DNA: TGTGCCAGCAGCTTAACCATGCCGGGCCCGGGGAATGAGCAGTTCTTC
CDR3 protein: CASSLTMPGPGNEQFF
clone size: NA
J gene: TRBJ2-1
V gene: TRBV7-2
D gene: NA

CDR3 DNA: TGTGCCATCAGTGGACGGGGACACAAGGGACTAGCGGGAAACAATGAGCAGTTCTTC
CDR3 protein: CAISGRGHKGLAGNNEQFF
clone size: once
J gene: TRBJ2-1
V gene: TRBV10-3
D gene: TRBD2

CDR3 DNA: TGTGCCATCAGTTCGACAGGGGAGGGCCAGCCCCAGCATTTT
CDR3 protein: CAISSTGEGQPQHF
clone size: NA
J gene: TRBJ1-5
V gene: TRBV10-3
D gene: TRBD1

CDR3 DNA: TGTGCCAGCAACCAGGACAGTTCTTTAGAGCAGTACTTC
CDR3 protein: CASNQDSSLEQYF
clone size: NA
J gene: TRBJ2-7
V gene: TRBV2
D gene: NA

CDR3 DNA: TGTGCCACCGTACCCGGGACTAGCGGGAGGGGGAGTGAGCAGTTCTTC
CDR3 protein: CATVPGTSGRGSEQFF
clone size: few
J gene: TRBJ2-1
V gene: TRBV15
D gene: TRBD2

CDR3 DNA: TGTGCCAGCAGTTTATCGCCATCCGACAGACCCCAGCATTTT
CDR3 protein: CASSLSPSDRPQHF
clone size: NA
J gene: TRBJ1-5
V gene: TRBV27
D gene: NA